A selection of T cell receptor beta chains follows, all from one sample in a study of OX40 agonist ivuxolimab in advanced cancers. Only in-frame clones appear in the TCRdb table, and some are missing; sequencing was by immunoSEQ multiplex PCR. The data show 95,000 to 100,000 clones, with 84% seen just once and about 6% held by the top ten. This material consisted of CD4+ or CD8+ T cells sorted from blood, taken in a trial of the OX40 agonist ivuxolimab. Receptors originate from an adult with an advanced solid tumor such as melanoma, head and neck, liver or kidney cancer. Each CDR3 is given with its conserved first and last residue.

v_call,j_call,cdr3_aa
TRBV4-1,TRBJ2-1,CASSLLAGGGFDEQFF
TRBV7-7,TRBJ2-7,CASSFGVGYEQYF
TRBV7-2,TRBJ1-6,CASSFQGSNSPLHF
TRBV6-5,TRBJ1-3,CASSYRQDFSGNTIYF
TRBV5-1,TRBJ1-2,CASSWKTGADYGYTF
TRBV5-1,TRBJ2-3,CASSQTTGGDTQYF
TRBV4-1,TRBJ1-2,CASSSQLNYGYTF
TRBV19,TRBJ1-2,CATTRGVGYTF
TRBV2,TRBJ2-2,CASSDPTPNTGELFF
TRBV18,TRBJ1-2,CASSPDPGVYGYTF
TRBV21-1,TRBJ1-1,CASSPRRPPEGTEAFF
TRBV7-3,TRBJ1-2,CASSPSGQSNGYTF
TRBV6-1,TRBJ2-6,CASKITGANVLTF
TRBV6-4,TRBJ2-7,CASRRKAGEQYF
TRBV9,TRBJ1-1,CASSVDRGRTEAFF
TRBV5-8,TRBJ1-6,CASSPRLTKDSPLHF
TRBV7-2,TRBJ2-7,CASSLVDRTYEQYF
TRBV7-2,TRBJ2-3,CASSLTDRGSTDTQYF
TRBV30,TRBJ2-1,CAWGGSYNEQFF
TRBV9,TRBJ2-2,CASSVAGTPGELFF
TRBV2,TRBJ2-3,CASSEYQGATDTQYF
TRBV12-5,TRBJ2-7,CASGPPGVYEQYF
TRBV19,TRBJ2-7,CASSPSGSRYEQYF
TRBV4-1,TRBJ1-3,CASSQAEGLRPGNTIYF
TRBV4-3,TRBJ2-3,CASSQGRTDTQYF
TRBV27,TRBJ1-2,CASSSPGQYYGYTF
TRBV9,.,CASSVGAGYSYEQYF
TRBV5-1,TRBJ2-7,CASSLTSGTYEQYF